This T cell receptor beta chain emerged from a study of CD8 T cells in Susac syndrome. Roughly 0.5 to 1 ug RNA was reverse transcribed with random hexamers. Each CDR3 protein gets one entry after TCRdb re-called the immunoSEQ multiplex PCR reads with MiXCR. This table has 150,000 or so distinct CDR3 sequences, about 92% appearing once. CDR3 length equals 13 residues. The germline V gene encodes CDR1 SGHTA and CDR2 FQGNSA. Trimming removed 6 bases from V and 5 bases from J; junction bases left unmatched: 6. Sample: CD4+ T cells from PBMCs. The TCR was taken from a human donor in good health. The genes are TRBV7-2 and TRBJ1-1, with 7 bases identical to TRBD1. The CDR3: CASRPDRRTEAFF. The CDR3 coding sequence is TGTGCCAGCAGACCGGACAGGAGGACTGAAGCTTTCTTT. The full variable domain, with the rest looked up from reference TRBV7-2 and TRBJ1-1, is GAGVSQSPSNKVTEKGKDVELRCDPISGHTALYWYRQSLGQGLEFLIYFQGNSAPDKSGLPSDRFSAERTGGSVSTLTIQRTQQEDSAVYLCASRPDRRTEAFFGQGTRLTVV.